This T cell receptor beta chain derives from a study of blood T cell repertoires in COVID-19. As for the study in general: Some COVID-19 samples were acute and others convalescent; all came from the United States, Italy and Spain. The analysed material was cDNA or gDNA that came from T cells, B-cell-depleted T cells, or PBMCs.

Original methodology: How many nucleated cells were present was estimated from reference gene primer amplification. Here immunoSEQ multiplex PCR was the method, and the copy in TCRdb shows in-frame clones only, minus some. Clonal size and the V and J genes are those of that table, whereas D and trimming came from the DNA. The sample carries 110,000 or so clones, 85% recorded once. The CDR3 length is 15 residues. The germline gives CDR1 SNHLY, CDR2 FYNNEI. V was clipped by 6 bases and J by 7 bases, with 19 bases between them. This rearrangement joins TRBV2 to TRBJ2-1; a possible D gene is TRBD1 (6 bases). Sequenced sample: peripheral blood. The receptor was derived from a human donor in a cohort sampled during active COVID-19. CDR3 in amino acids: CASSPRGRGGNEQFF. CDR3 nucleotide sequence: TGTGCCAGCAGCCCTCGGGGCAGGGGTGGAAATGAGCAGTTCTTC.